The following is a T cell receptor beta chain sequence with its context. As yet, its antigen is unknown. Study processing details: Without quality scores, immunoSEQ junctional reads could not be filtered like full-length reads. The repertoire was sequenced with immunoSEQ multiplex PCR; TCRdb's copy has only in-frame clones and lacks some. Clone size and the V and J calls come from that table; the DNA yielded D and trimming. The table shows some 2,100,000 clones, with around 95% occurring only once. This sample was included in a study of shared clonotypes between healthy human individuals. The CDR3 loop spans 16 amino acids. In germline, CDR1 is MNHNY, CDR2 SVGAGI (reference sequence). Trimming removed 5 bases from V and 5 bases from J; junction bases left unmatched: 10. Study findings and constraints: Non-shared clonotypes displayed generation probabilities falling below those of clonotypes present in all four donors. A generally larger estimated richness was seen in naive subsets than in memory subsets. With a handful of donors compared, 4.5% to 6.5% of naive CD4 clonotypes were shared.

The receptor was derived from a man aged 18 to 29 in good health. V usage is TRBV6-6 and J usage is TRBJ1-5; 9 bases agree with TRBD1. The sample taken for sequencing was naive CD4+ T cells sorted from blood. Indicated subset: CD45RA+ positively selected. CDR3 loop: CASSPTGGSGYQPQHF. The CDR3 DNA sequence: TGTGCCAGCAGTCCCACAGGGGGCAGTGGGTATCAGCCCCAGCATTTT.